One sample yielded the 8 T cell receptor beta chains listed below, sequenced in a study of OX40 agonist ivuxolimab in advanced cancers. Measured with immunoSEQ multiplex PCR; TCRdb has only the in-frame clones, and not every one. This repertoire shows around 70,000 clones, roughly 82% found once; its top ten account for 6.5% to 7.5%. The sequences come from CD4+ or CD8+ T cells sorted from blood, collected in a trial of the OX40 agonist ivuxolimab. These receptors all come from an adult with an advanced solid tumor such as melanoma, head and neck, liver or kidney cancer.

This chain connects TRBV7-2 to TRBJ2-5; 7 nucleotides match TRBD2. The end of the DNA aligns better with TRBJ2-7, so the J call may be wrong. CDR1 and CDR2 from the germline V gene are SGHTA and FQGNSA. CDR3 size: 15 residues. The DNA of the CDR3 is TGTGCCAGCAGCCCCAGTGGGACTACGGGTTACGAGCAGTACTTC. Its translation: CASSPSGTTGYEQYF.

This clone was picked up one time. An end of the junction differs from the germline gene, which may be a read error. The rearrangement joins TRBV5-4 to TRBJ2-2; 7 nucleotides agree with TRBD2. This CDR3 is built from 13 residues. Per the germline V gene, CDR1 is SGHNT and CDR2 is YYREEE (reference sequence). Here the CDR3 reads CASSFVAGGGLFF. CDR3 sequence (DNA): TGTGCCAGCAGCTTCGTTGCCGGCGGGGGGCTGTTTTTT.

V usage is TRBV6-1 and J usage is TRBJ1-4; perhaps TRBD1 as D (5 bases). Germline V gene lookup returns CDR1 MNHNS and CDR2 SASEGT. The CDR3 sequence is 12 residues long. V was pared by 7 bases and J by 4 bases, with 7 bases between. The DNA of the CDR3 is TGTGCCAGCAACAGGTTTAATGAAAAACTGTTTTTT. Translation gives CASNRFNEKLFF.

The chain's CDR3 is CASSHERGSSYNEQFF. CDR3 sequence (DNA): TGTGCCAGCAGCCATGAGCGGGGTAGCTCCTACAATGAGCAGTTCTTC. The chain combines TRBV11-3 with TRBJ2-1; 7 bases agree with TRBD2. From germline, CDR1 is SGHNT and CDR2 YENEEA. V lost 5 bases, J lost 0 bases, and 7 bases stayed unmatched. CDR3 length: 16 amino acids.

The rearrangement links TRBV19 to TRBJ1-5, with a tentative D call TRBD1 (6 bases). This CDR3 has 14 residues. The V gene lost 3 bases and the J gene lost 6 bases, with 12 bases spanning the gap. Germline CDR1 and CDR2: LNHDA and SQIVND (reference sequence). CDR3 DNA sequence: TGTGCCAGTAGTATCGCCCTCAGGGGTCAGCCCCAGCATTTT. Translating gives CASSIALRGQPQHF.

The chain joins TRBV19 to TRBJ2-4; possible D gene TRBD1, 6 bases. Between the trimmed V and J ends, which lost 4 bases and 1 base, there was a span of 14 bases. The germline gives CDR1 LNHDA, CDR2 SQIVND (reference sequence). The CDR3 length is 16 residues. The CDR3 loop is CASSRTAQGAKNIQYF. CDR3 sequence (DNA): TGTGCCAGTAGTAGGACAGCCCAGGGGGCCAAAAACATTCAGTACTTC.

In its sample, this clone was seen once. The chain joins TRBV4-1 to TRBJ2-5, with 14 bases lining up with TRBD2. The trim removed 1 base at V and 5 bases at J, leaving 6 bases unmatched. This CDR3 has 17 amino acids. Germline lookup yields CDR1 MGHRA and CDR2 YSYEKL. CDR3 protein: CASSQGGTSGGLETQYF. The CDR3 region has the DNA TGCGCCAGCAGCCAAGGAGGGACTAGCGGGGGATTGGAGACCCAGTACTTC.

This chain links TRBV30 with TRBJ1-5; no reliable D call. The V end was cut by 3 bases, the J end by 5 bases, with 5 bases between. The germline V gene encodes CDR1 GTSNPN and CDR2 SVGIG (reference sequence). This CDR3 has 11 residues. The CDR3 reads CAWRQHQPQHF. CDR3 nucleotides: TGTGCCTGGAGACAGCATCAGCCCCAGCATTTT.